The 18 T cell receptor beta chains in this list originate from one sample, sequenced in a study of cytomegalovirus exposure and HLA in healthy donors (dated by TCRdb to the late 2010s). Libraries were prepared through the immunoSEQ multiplex PCR assay. A mixture of 60 forward primers for TCR Vbeta segments and 13 reverse primers for TCR Jbeta segments was used in the multiplex PCR. Entries here come from immuneACCESS through TCRdb and include only in-frame sequences with V and J called. Some clones fail to appear in such tables; in the studies checked, an unresolved V gene covers under half of the shortfall, and the cause of the remainder is unknown. The sample profile shows about 110,000 clones; 76% of them were found once. 13% of the sample is held by the ten biggest clonotypes. Material for sequencing was PBMCs. The receptors originated from a man aged 25-45 years in good health and CMV-seropositive.

This rearrangement joins TRBV10-2 to TRBJ2-5, with D perhaps TRBD1 (6 bases). The CDR3 extends over 16 amino acids. Trimming removed 4 bases at V and 2 bases at J, with 17 bases between. The germline V gene encodes CDR1 WSHSY and CDR2 SAAADI. DNA of the CDR3: TGCGCCAGCAGTGGGGAACCCAGGGGAATGCAAGAGACCCAGTACTTC. Encoded protein: CASSGEPRGMQETQYF.

The rearrangement links TRBV2 to TRBJ1-2; D perhaps matches TRBD1 (6 bases). Germline V gene data show CDR1 as SNHLY and CDR2 as FYNNEI. CDR3 size: 15 residues. Trimming cost V 4 bases and J 4 bases, with 16 bases left between them. CDR3 DNA: TGTGCCAGCAGTGGTGGGGGGGCTGGGGGCTATGGCTACACCTTC. The encoded protein is CASSGGGAGGYGYTF.

This clone has just one count. The chain employs TRBV6-6 and TRBJ1-5; D is unresolved. The ends were cut back, 2 bases at V and 4 bases at J, with 9 bases in the middle. CDR1 and CDR2 from the germline V gene are MNHNY and SVGAGI (reference sequence). The CDR3 totals 14 residues. Here the CDR3 reads CASSYPAGNQPQHF. CDR3 coding DNA: TGTGCCAGCAGTTACCCGGCGGGAAATCAGCCCCAGCATTTT.

The chain joins TRBV4-3 to TRBJ1-4; perhaps TRBD1 as D (6 bases). The CDR3 has 16 amino acids. Germline CDR1 LGHNA, CDR2 YSLEER. Trimming shortened V by 0 bases and J by 6 bases, and 14 bases separated the two germline ends. The CDR3 loop reads CASSQDPGTYYEKLFF. For the CDR3, the DNA is TGCGCCAGCAGCCAAGATCCCGGGACATATTATGAAAAACTGTTTTTT.

V gene TRBV6-5 combines with J gene TRBJ2-5; D is perhaps TRBD2 (6 bases). Trimming took off 2 bases at V and 7 bases at J, with 20 bases between the two ends. The CDR3 consists of 16 residues. CDR1 and CDR2 from the germline V gene are MNHEY and SVGAGI. CDR3 coding DNA: TGTGCCAGCAGTTACACCCGGGACTCGGCATCAGGGACCCAGTACTTC. It yields the protein CASSYTRDSASGTQYF.

This clone has a single count. CDR3 amino acids: CASSFFRFGDPNTEAFF. CDR3 coding DNA: TGTGCCAGCAGCTTTTTTCGCTTCGGGGATCCGAACACTGAAGCTTTCTTT. The chain carries TRBV11-1 and TRBJ1-1; D is uncertain. Deletions cut 3 bases from V and 1 base from J, with 18 bases between. The CDR3 contains 17 residues. Germline CDR1 SGHAT, CDR2 FQDESV (reference sequence).

The gene calls are TRBV7-9 and TRBJ2-1; tentative D call: TRBD1 (5 bases). Germline CDR1 SEHNR, CDR2 FQNEAQ (reference sequence). The CDR3 is 15 amino acids. The V end was cut by 5 bases, the J end by 1 base, with 12 bases between. The CDR3 sequence is CASSPPGKSYNEQFF. In DNA, the CDR3 is TGTGCCAGCAGCCCCCCAGGGAAATCCTACAATGAGCAGTTCTTC.

The sample holds one count of this clone. J is TRBJ2-7 and V is TRBV19; D ambiguous. Trimming removed 5 bases at V and 5 bases at J, with 10 bases between. CDR1 LNHDA and CDR2 SQIVND come from the germline V gene (reference sequence). CDR3 length equals 12 residues. CDR3 sequence: CASSAGLDEQYF. DNA of the CDR3: TGTGCCAGTAGTGCCGGCCTAGACGAGCAGTACTTC.

In this sample, this clone turned up a few times. The J gene is TRBJ1-2, the V gene TRBV5-1; 7 bases map to TRBD1. This CDR3 has 13 residues. From germline, CDR1 is SGHRS and CDR2 YFSETQ. J was trimmed by 5 bases and V by 4 bases; bases with no gene match: 5. CDR3 region: CASSDRTGYGYTF. As DNA, the CDR3 is TGCGCCAGCAGCGACCGGACAGGATATGGCTACACCTTC.

The J gene is TRBJ1-6, the V gene TRBV27, with TRBD1 as a possible D gene (5 bases). Germline CDR1 and CDR2: MNHEY and SMNVEV (reference sequence). The CDR3 loop spans 16 amino acids. Trimming took off 6 bases at V and 4 bases at J, with 16 bases between the two ends. The CDR3 bases are TGTGCCAGCAGCCCCGATTGGGGCAGGTATAATTCACCCCTCCACTTT. Protein: CASSPDWGRYNSPLHF.

The chain is built from TRBV5-1 and TRBJ2-7, with D possibly matching TRBD2 (6 bases). Trimming removed 0 bases from V and 5 bases from J, with 12 bases in between. Germline loops: CDR1 SGHRS, CDR2 YFSETQ. The CDR3 has 14 amino acids. The DNA for the CDR3 is TGCGCCAGCAGCTTGGTCGGGGGTCGGGACGAGCAGTACTTC. It encodes CASSLVGGRDEQYF.

J is TRBJ1-5 and V is TRBV28; D gene uncertain. Germline-derived CDR1 and CDR2 are MDHEN and SYDVKM. This CDR3 is built from 12 residues. V gave up 2 bases and J gave up 7 bases, with 6 bases separating them. The CDR3, as DNA: TGTGCCAGCAGTTTACCCCGGCAGCCCCAGCATTTT. Encoded protein: CASSLPRQPQHF.

The V gene is TRBV9, the J gene TRBJ1-3, with D perhaps matching TRBD1 (5 bases). Germline-derived CDR1 and CDR2 are SGDLS and YYNGEE. CDR3 length: 16 amino acids. V was trimmed by 2 bases and J by 0 bases, leaving 12 bases between them. The CDR3 sequence: CASSVPTGGSGNTIYF. CDR3 DNA sequence: TGTGCCAGCAGCGTCCCGACCGGGGGCTCTGGAAACACCATATATTTT.

This chain uses TRBV6-1 with TRBJ2-2; maybe TRBD2 (5 bases). Deletions cut 2 bases from V and 7 bases from J, with 5 bases between. The CDR3 runs 12 residues. Germline V CDR1 and CDR2: MNHNS, SASEGT. The CDR3 region has the DNA TGTGCCAGCAGTGAACGGGGCGGGGAGCTGTTTTTT. Translated, it gives CASSERGGELFF.

The chain combines TRBV23-1 with TRBJ2-1; 7 positions match TRBD2. TRBV23-1 belongs to the ORF category, with a function that is uncertain. After removal of 2 bases from V and 10 bases from J, the junction contained 5 bases not matched to a gene. CDR3 length equals 13 residues. The CDR3 region has the DNA TGCGCCAGCAGTCAACGGGACTACCGGGAGCAGTTCTTC. This sequence encodes CASSQRDYREQFF.

The chain couples TRBV27 to TRBJ1-2; D is unclear. V lost 1 base, J lost 8 bases, and 26 bases lay in between. Germline V CDR1 and CDR2: MNHEY, SMNVEV (reference sequence). The CDR3 runs 18 residues. As DNA, the CDR3 is TGTGCCAGCAGTTTATTCCCGCCCTATTTATCCGGTTCGGGAGGCTACACCTTC. It is translated as CASSLFPPYLSGSGGYTF.

The chain carries TRBV11-3 and TRBJ1-1, with TRBD1 matching 7 bases. The germline gives CDR1 SGHNT, CDR2 YENEEA. The CDR3 contains 14 residues. The V segment lost 2 bases and the J segment 2 bases; nucleotides outside the gene matches: 2. The chain's CDR3 is CASSLRGPNTEAFF. The DNA of the CDR3 is TGTGCCAGCAGCTTAAGGGGGCCTAACACTGAAGCTTTCTTT.

This rearrangement joins TRBV6-5 to TRBJ2-5, with TRBD1 matching 7 bases. The CDR3 totals 15 residues. Germline V gene lookup returns CDR1 MNHEY and CDR2 SVGAGI. V dropped 6 bases and J dropped 2; count of bases not matched to a gene: 9. The CDR3 DNA reads as TGTGCCAGCAGCGCCGACAGGGCCCTTCAAGAGACCCAGTACTTC. This encodes CASSADRALQETQYF.